This T cell receptor beta chain was recovered during a study of blood T cell repertoires in COVID-19. The wider study: Sources were T cells, B-cell-depleted T cells, or PBMCs; the material itself was cDNA or gDNA.

This CDR3 has 14 residues. Unmatched junction bases numbered 4, after V lost 8 bases and J lost 0 bases. Germline V gives CDR1 MDHEN, CDR2 SYDVKM. To note about this clone: Other DNA sequences in the sample encode the same CDR3.

Per the authors' pipeline: Researchers report that nucleated cell counts were estimated from reference gene primer amplification. Sequencing used immunoSEQ multiplex PCR; TCRdb keeps in-frame clones, though not all of them. That table furnishes V, J and clone size, whereas the DNA furnished D and trimming. Here the sample spans about 150,000 clones, approximately 80% being singletons. The TCR was taken from a woman aged 80 or over with COVID-19, enrolled during active disease. The chain employs TRBV28 and TRBJ2-7, with 10 positions matching TRBD1. Sequences were obtained from peripheral blood. CDR3 sequence: CASWGQGLSYEQYF. In nucleotides, the CDR3 is TGTGCCAGCTGGGGACAGGGGCTCTCCTACGAGCAGTACTTC.